This T cell receptor beta chain was found in a study of T-cell reconstitution after alpha-beta-depleted transplantation in children. General study points: Surviving recipient T cells and thymic progenitors accounted for the high day-60 TCRbeta diversity observed in some patients. There were reportedly several hundred expanded graft clones from which alpha-beta T cells came about two months after transplant. It was newly produced T cells that mostly accounted for T-cell counts and diversity one year after transplant.

This clonotype showed up many times. What it recognizes is unknown. A library of TCRbeta sequences, prepared with unique molecular identifiers, was generated. TCRdb re-analysed the PCR reads in MiXCR, keeping a single row per CDR3 protein. The table has hundreds of thousands of distinct CDR3 sequences, around 13% seen once; the top ten hold 0.75% to 0.85%. The specimen was PBMCs, collected before TCRalphabeta/CD19-depleted stem cell transplant. This TCR was sampled from a girl aged 2 to 9 with congenital amegakaryocytic thrombocytopenia, due to receive a stem cell transplant.

The CDR3 region is CSVLDGNTEAFF. The CDR3 nucleotides read TGCAGCGTTTTGGACGGAAACACTGAAGCTTTCTTT. The V gene is TRBV29-1, the J gene TRBJ1-1; D is ambiguous. V was cut by 5 bases and J by 2 bases, with 9 bases left in between. The CDR3 spans 12 residues. Per germline, CDR1 SQVTM and CDR2 ANQGSEA.